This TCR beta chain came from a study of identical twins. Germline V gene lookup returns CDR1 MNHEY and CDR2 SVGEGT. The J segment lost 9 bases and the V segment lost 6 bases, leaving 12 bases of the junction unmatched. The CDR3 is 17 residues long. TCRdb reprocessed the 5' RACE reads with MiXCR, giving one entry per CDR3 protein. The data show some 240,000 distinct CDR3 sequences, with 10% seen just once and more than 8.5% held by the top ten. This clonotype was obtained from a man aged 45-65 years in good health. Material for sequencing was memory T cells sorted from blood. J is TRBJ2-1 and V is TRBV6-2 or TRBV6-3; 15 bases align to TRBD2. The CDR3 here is CASSSRRTSGRAGEQFF. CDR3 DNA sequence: TGTGCCAGCAGCTCCCGTCGGACTAGCGGGAGGGCCGGTGAGCAGTTCTTC.